The 29 T cell receptor beta chains in this list originate from one sample, sequenced in a study of T cells in Graves' hyperthyroidism and ophthalmopathy. There were TCR beta CDR3 regions amplified from RNA transcripts. In the first-round RT-PCR of the TCR CDR3, the HTBI primer set was used. TCRdb processed the multiplex PCR reads anew with MiXCR; each CDR3 protein has one entry. The sample lists about 420,000 distinct CDR3 sequences, roughly 15% occurring once. Sequenced: blood. All receptors come from a woman between 18 and 30 years old with Graves' hyperthyroidism.

Many counts were recorded for this clonotype. This rearrangement joins TRBV11-2 to TRBJ2-3; D is uncertain. The length of the CDR3 is 15 residues. Germline V CDR1 and CDR2: SGHAT, FQNNGV. V dropped 5 bases and J dropped 10 bases, with 22 bases sitting between them. For the CDR3, the DNA is TGTGCCAGCAGCCAACCCCGGGCCAGTCTGGTTTCGCAGTATTTT. Protein product: CASSQPRASLVSQYF.

This clonotype showed up many times. The chain is built from TRBV7-2 and TRBJ2-7; D tentatively fits TRBD1 or TRBD2 (5 bases each). This CDR3 is built from 15 residues. V lost 0 bases to trimming and J lost 1 base, with 10 bases between them. CDR1 is SGHTA and CDR2 is FQGNSA in the germline V gene. CDR3 in amino acids: CASSLAGRTSYEQYF. The DNA for the CDR3 is TGTGCCAGCAGCTTAGCGGGACGGACGTCCTACGAGCAGTACTTC.

This sequence joins TRBV12-3 or TRBV12-4 and TRBJ1-1; 11 bases agree with TRBD1. With 4 bases clipped from V and 0 bases from J, the junction kept 16 bases outside the gene matches. The CDR3 has 20 residues. In nucleotides, the CDR3 is TGTGCCAGCAGTTCCCCCCGCTCCCCCGGGACAGGGGGAGTGAACACTGAAGCTTTCTTT. This codes for CASSSPRSPGTGGVNTEAFF.

This clonotype turned up a few times. One end of the junction varies from germline; a read error may be responsible. The chain couples TRBV3-1 to TRBJ2-7; the match to TRBD2 covers 13 bases. This CDR3 region has 15 residues. The germline gives CDR1 LGHDT, CDR2 YNNKEL (reference sequence). The CDR3 bases are TGTGCCAGCAGTCAAGGACTAGCGGGAGTTTCGGGGCAGTACTTC. Its translation: CASSQGLAGVSGQYF.

This clonotype was detected only a few times. The chain links TRBV7-9 to TRBJ2-7; a possible D gene is TRBD2 (5 bases). Germline values: CDR1 SEHNR, CDR2 FQNEAQ (reference sequence). CDR3 length equals 17 residues. Trimming left V 5 bases short and J 3 bases short, with 23 bases between. This chain's CDR3 is CASSTRLLETRYYEQYF. The CDR3 nucleotides are TGTGCCAGCAGCACTAGACTACTAGAAACCAGGTACTACGAGCAGTACTTC.

This clonotype was counted at least ten times. For the CDR3, the DNA is TGTGCCAGCAGTTTGGTGGGGACCCCGCAGTACTTC. Translation: CASSLVGTPQYF. This chain connects TRBV28 to TRBJ2-7; D could derive from TRBD1 or TRBD2 (5 bases each). Germline assignment: CDR1 MDHEN and CDR2 SYDVKM. This CDR3 has 12 residues. Trimming shortened V by 3 bases and J by 9 bases, and 12 bases separated the two germline ends.

This clonotype was seen more than once but under ten times. The rearrangement links TRBV5-1 to TRBJ2-7; D call uncertain. Looked up from germline, CDR1 is SGHRS and CDR2 is YFSETQ. V was cut by 1 base and J by 3 bases, with 11 bases left in between. The CDR3 is 14 amino acids. This CDR3 is CASSLLGRNYEQYF. CDR3 DNA sequence: TGCGCCAGCAGCTTGTTGGGCAGGAACTACGAGCAGTACTTC.

This clonotype was seen ten or more times. The gene calls are TRBV20-1 and TRBJ2-5, with D possibly matching TRBD2 (5 bases). CDR1 is DFQATT, CDR2 SNEGSKA, per germline (reference sequence). The CDR3 extends over 13 amino acids. V was pared by 5 bases and J by 0 bases, with 10 bases between. The CDR3 region is CSAEGTDQETQYF. In DNA, the CDR3 is TGCAGTGCTGAGGGAACGGACCAAGAGACCCAGTACTTC.

This clonotype was recorded a few times. The genes are TRBV9 and TRBJ2-7; D could derive from TRBD1 or TRBD2 (5 bases each). Germline lookup yields CDR1 SGDLS and CDR2 YYNGEE. The ends were cut back, 3 bases at V and 0 bases at J, with 13 bases in the middle. This CDR3 is built from 15 residues. The chain's CDR3 is CASSGGSGSSYEQYF. The CDR3 nucleotides read TGTGCCAGCAGCGGGGGGTCGGGAAGCTCCTACGAGCAGTACTTC.

In this sample, this clonotype turned up many times. The chain combines TRBV24-1 with TRBJ2-2; TRBD2 agrees at 13 bases. Germline-derived CDR1 and CDR2 are KGHDR and SFDVKD. This CDR3 contains 18 residues. Germline trimming cut 4 bases from V and 0 bases from J; bases unmatched to any gene: 4. CDR3 sequence reads: CATSDLGLAGANTGELFF. CDR3 DNA sequence: TGTGCCACCAGTGACCTCGGACTAGCGGGGGCGAACACCGGGGAGCTGTTTTTT.

This clonotype appeared many times. V and J are TRBV12-3 or TRBV12-4 and TRBJ2-7; 15 bases map to TRBD2. With 8 bases clipped from V and 4 bases from J, the junction kept 12 bases outside the gene matches. The CDR3 covers 17 residues. The CDR3: CASALSRGTSGRYEQYF. As DNA, the CDR3 is TGTGCCAGCGCCCTTTCCAGGGGGACTAGCGGGAGGTACGAGCAGTACTTC.

The chain combines TRBV28 with TRBJ1-6, with TRBD1 matching over 7 bases. CDR1 and CDR2 from the germline V gene are MDHEN and SYDVKM. J gave up 11 bases and V 6 bases, and 10 bases lay outside the gene matches. The CDR3 has 14 amino acids. CDR3 sequence (DNA): TGTGCCAGCAGCCGACAGGGCGAGGCGGCACCCCTCCACTTT. This translates into CASSRQGEAAPLHF.

There are a few counts of this clonotype. The chain carries TRBV4-1 and TRBJ2-5; D is uncertain. Trimming took off 1 base at V and 5 bases at J, with 11 bases between the two ends. This CDR3 has 14 amino acids. In germline, CDR1 is MGHRA, CDR2 YSYEKL. The CDR3 protein is CASSQAGQEETQYF. The DNA of the CDR3 is TGCGCCAGCAGCCAAGCTGGCCAGGAGGAGACCCAGTACTTC.

The chain joins TRBV7-9 to TRBJ2-1, with D tentatively TRBD2 (6 bases). Germline V gene lookup returns CDR1 SEHNR and CDR2 FQNEAQ (reference sequence). V lost 0 bases and J 8 bases, leaving 11 bases between the germline ends. The CDR3 loop spans 14 amino acids. DNA for the CDR3: TGTGCCAGCAGCTTAGCGCCGGGGGAGGATGAGCAGTTCTTC. It yields the protein CASSLAPGEDEQFF.

The chain links TRBV28 to TRBJ1-6; TRBD1 might be the D (5 bases). The CDR3 length is 15 residues. The germline CDR1 and CDR2 sequences are MDHEN and SYDVKM. V was shortened by 2 bases and J by 3 bases, with 8 bases between the two germline ends. CDR3 in DNA: TGTGCCAGCAGTTTAGGGGGGGACTATAATTCACCCCTCCACTTT. Its translation: CASSLGGDYNSPLHF.

This clonotype was seen repeatedly, ten times or more. V and J are TRBV5-5 and TRBJ2-7; the D gene is possibly TRBD2 (5 bases). The CDR3 runs 17 residues. The germline gives CDR1 SGHKS, CDR2 YYEKEE (reference sequence). The V and J ends lost 4 bases and 1 base respectively, with 21 bases between them. The CDR3 here is CASSGLRAATNSYEQYF. The CDR3 DNA follows: TGTGCCAGCAGCGGACTCCGAGCGGCAACCAATTCCTACGAGCAGTACTTC.

This clonotype was found many times. This sequence joins TRBV20-1 and TRBJ2-7; weak D call: TRBD1 (8 bases). The germline CDR1 and CDR2 sequences are DFQATT and SNEGSKA (reference sequence). With 4 bases removed from V and 5 bases from J, the gap between germline ends came to 18 bases. CDR3 length: 14 amino acids. The CDR3 coding sequence is TGCAGTGCTACTTCGGACAGGGAGGGGCACGAGCAGTACTTC. Translated: CSATSDREGHEQYF.

The chain combines TRBV3-1 with TRBJ1-3; D possibly corresponds to TRBD1 (6 bases). This CDR3 spans 13 amino acids. V was cut by 7 bases and J by 5 bases, with 12 bases left in between. CDR1 and CDR2 from the germline V gene are LGHDT and YNNKEL (reference sequence). CDR3 in amino acids: CASKDRNRNTIYF. CDR3 bases: TGTGCCAGCAAGGACAGAAATCGAAACACCATATATTTT.

The table lists this clonotype with many counts. The genes are TRBV12-3 or TRBV12-4 and TRBJ2-7, with D unresolved. This CDR3 is built from 15 residues. Trimming cost V 2 bases and J 3 bases, with 14 bases left between them. DNA of the CDR3: TGTGCCAGCAGTTTATGTGTTCCATGGTGCTACGAGCAGTACTTC. Its translation is CASSLCVPWCYEQYF.

This clonotype was detected ten times or more. The rearrangement links TRBV4-1 to TRBJ1-3, with TRBD1 matching over 9 bases. CDR1 MGHRA and CDR2 YSYEKL come from the germline V gene. This CDR3 region has 15 residues. With V trimmed by 3 bases and J by 0 bases, 0 bases remained unmatched. CDR3 amino acids: CASSQDRGSGNTIYF. As DNA, the CDR3 is TGCGCCAGCAGCCAGGACAGGGGCTCTGGAAACACCATATATTTT.

V and J are TRBV28 and TRBJ2-7; the match to TRBD2 covers 7 bases. Germline trimming cut 7 bases from V and 4 bases from J; bases unmatched to any gene: 13. Germline V CDR1 and CDR2: MDHEN, SYDVKM. This CDR3 spans 15 amino acids. The CDR3 DNA sequence: TGTGCCAGCAAGTCAGGAACGCTCGGGGGGTACGAGCAGTACTTC. This codes for CASKSGTLGGYEQYF.

This clonotype was recorded at least ten times. This rearrangement joins TRBV7-3 to TRBJ2-1; D is unclear. Germline V CDR1 and CDR2: SGHTA, FQGTGA. Trimming took 1 base from V and 3 from J, leaving 4 bases between them. The CDR3 spans 13 residues. CDR3 bases: TGTGCCAGCAGCTTAAAAAGCTACAATGAGCAGTTCTTC. Protein: CASSLKSYNEQFF.

In this sample, this clonotype turned up many times. V gene TRBV5-1 combines with J gene TRBJ1-3, with no clear D. The CDR3 extends over 16 amino acids. The V gene lost 4 bases and the J gene lost 0 bases, with 14 bases spanning the gap. Germline CDR1 reads SGHRS; CDR2 reads YFSETQ. CDR3 DNA sequence: TGCGCCAGCAGCCTCGCGGGGAGTTCCTCTGGAAACACCATATATTTT. This translates into CASSLAGSSSGNTIYF.

Many counts were recorded for this clonotype. The V and J genes are TRBV6-6 and TRBJ1-2; D is uncertain. V lost 3 bases, J lost 3 bases, and 8 bases lay in between. The CDR3 totals 13 residues. Germline CDR1 MNHNY, CDR2 SVGAGI (reference sequence). The CDR3 DNA sequence: TGTGCCAGCAGTTATGGCGGATACTATGGCTACACCTTC. Protein product: CASSYGGYYGYTF.

This clonotype occurred many times. This chain uses TRBV20-1 with TRBJ2-3; 7 nucleotides match TRBD1. After removal of 0 bases from V and 4 bases from J, the junction contained 10 bases not matched to a gene. CDR3 length: 16 amino acids. The germline V gene encodes CDR1 DFQATT and CDR2 SNEGSKA (reference sequence). As DNA, the CDR3 is TGCAGTGCTAGAGATCATGGACAGGCGTACGCAGATACGCAGTATTTT. This translates into CSARDHGQAYADTQYF.

This clonotype was counted many times. The chain employs TRBV9 and TRBJ2-3; possibly TRBD2 for D (6 bases). CDR3 size: 18 residues. The germline V gene encodes CDR1 SGDLS and CDR2 YYNGEE. Trimming removed 0 bases from V and 1 base from J, with 18 bases in between. This CDR3 is CASSVAPANSGGTDTQYF. The CDR3 DNA reads as TGTGCCAGCAGCGTAGCTCCCGCGAATAGCGGAGGCACAGATACGCAGTATTTT.

This clonotype was seen a few times. The gene calls are TRBV7-9 and TRBJ2-7; maybe TRBD2 (5 bases). CDR3 length: 12 amino acids. Germline CDR1 and CDR2: SEHNR and FQNEAQ (reference sequence). Between the trimmed V and J ends, which lost 7 bases and 4 bases, there was a span of 11 bases. The CDR3 loop is CASTAGGYEQYF. The CDR3 DNA reads TGTGCCAGCACGGCGGGCGGTTACGAGCAGTACTTC.

This clonotype occurred many times. The V call is TRBV7-9, the J call TRBJ2-5; 7 nucleotides align to TRBD1. V was clipped by 1 base and J by 3 bases; unmatched bases: 5. This CDR3 comprises 15 residues. Germline lookup yields CDR1 SEHNR and CDR2 FQNEAQ (reference sequence). Here the CDR3 reads CASSLGYRGKETQYF. The CDR3 DNA follows: TGTGCCAGCAGCTTAGGGTACAGGGGAAAAGAGACCCAGTACTTC.

This clonotype was counted ten times or more. The CDR3 here is CATLTGTGNEQYF. Here the CDR3 DNA reads TGTGCCACTTTGACCGGGACAGGGAACGAGCAGTACTTC. V is TRBV28 and J is TRBJ2-7; 9 positions match TRBD1. Germline V gene sequence: CDR1 MDHEN, CDR2 SYDVKM. This CDR3 has 13 amino acids. Trimming at V came to 10 bases and at J to 5 bases, leaving 9 bases not matched to a gene.